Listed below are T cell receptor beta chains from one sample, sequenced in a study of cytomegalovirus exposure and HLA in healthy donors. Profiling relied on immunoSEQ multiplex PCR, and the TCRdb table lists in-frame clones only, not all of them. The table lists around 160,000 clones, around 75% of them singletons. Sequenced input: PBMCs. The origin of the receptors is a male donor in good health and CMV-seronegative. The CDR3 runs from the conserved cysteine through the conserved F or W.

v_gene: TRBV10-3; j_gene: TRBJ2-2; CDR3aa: CAISDESGELFF
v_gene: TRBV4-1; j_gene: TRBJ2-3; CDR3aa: CASSQKGGVGGRNKSTDTQYF
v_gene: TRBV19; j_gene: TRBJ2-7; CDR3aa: CASSIGTSGAVEQYF
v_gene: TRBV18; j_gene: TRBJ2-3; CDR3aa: CASSQTSGGGDTQYF
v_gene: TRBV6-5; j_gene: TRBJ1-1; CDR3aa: CASSYREGWNTEAFF
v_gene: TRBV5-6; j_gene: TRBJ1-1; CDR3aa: CASSFGQTDLNEAFF
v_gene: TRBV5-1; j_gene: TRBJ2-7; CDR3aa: CASSLYLGSTYEQYF
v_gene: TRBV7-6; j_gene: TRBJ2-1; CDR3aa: CASSLGTETYNEQFF
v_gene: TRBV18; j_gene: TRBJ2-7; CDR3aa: CASSGQSRSYEQYF
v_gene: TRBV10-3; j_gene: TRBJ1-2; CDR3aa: CAISEGQGPRAYGYTF
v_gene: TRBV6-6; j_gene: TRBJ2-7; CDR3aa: CASSYSGGGTYEQYF
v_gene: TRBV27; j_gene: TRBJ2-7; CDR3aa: CASSKQGYEQYF
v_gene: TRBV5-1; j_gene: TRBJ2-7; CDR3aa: CASSARPTGIYEQYF
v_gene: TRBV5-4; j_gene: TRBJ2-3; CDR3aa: CASSLGTGIDTQYF
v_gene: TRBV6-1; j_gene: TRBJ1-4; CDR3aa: CAGQGALQEKLFF
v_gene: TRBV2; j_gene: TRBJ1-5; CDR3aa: CASSIQGAVGQPQHF
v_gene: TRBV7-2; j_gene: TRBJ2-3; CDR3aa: CASSLISDTQYF
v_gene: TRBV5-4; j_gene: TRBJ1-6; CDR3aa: CASSLEAGNSPLHF
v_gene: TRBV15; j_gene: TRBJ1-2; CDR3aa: CATSTTQVLTGNYGYTF
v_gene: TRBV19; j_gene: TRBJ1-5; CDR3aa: CASTSGQGNQPQHF
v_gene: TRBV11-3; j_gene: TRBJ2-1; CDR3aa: CASSLETSGSYNEQFF
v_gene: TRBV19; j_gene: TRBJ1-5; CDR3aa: CASSVGGGQPQHF
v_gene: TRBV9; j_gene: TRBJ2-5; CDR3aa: CASSVEGQGLSGETQYF
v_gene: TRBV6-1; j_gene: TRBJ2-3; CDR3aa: CASSGDRAGRADTQYF
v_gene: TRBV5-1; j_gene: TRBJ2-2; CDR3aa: CASSLGVRLANTGELFF
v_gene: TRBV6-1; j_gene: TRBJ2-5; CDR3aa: CASIRTGGREQYF
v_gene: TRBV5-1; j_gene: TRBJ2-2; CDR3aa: CASSLRTGSGELFF
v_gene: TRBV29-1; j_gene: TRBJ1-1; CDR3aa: CSVDHVAGNTEAFF
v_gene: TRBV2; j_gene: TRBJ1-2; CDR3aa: CASSESWAASNYGYTF
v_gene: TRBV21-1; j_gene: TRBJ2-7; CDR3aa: CASSKVVAGGAPSYEQYF
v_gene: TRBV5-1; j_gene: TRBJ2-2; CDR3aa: CASRISGGPNTGELFF
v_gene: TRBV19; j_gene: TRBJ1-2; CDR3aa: CASSNDRRYGYTF
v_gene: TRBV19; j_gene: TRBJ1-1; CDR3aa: CASSMDRGITEAFF
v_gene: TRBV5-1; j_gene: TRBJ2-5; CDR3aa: CASSLGYRAGETQYF
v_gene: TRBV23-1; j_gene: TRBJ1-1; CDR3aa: CARKGGDEAFF
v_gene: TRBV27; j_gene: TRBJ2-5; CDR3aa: CASSPSGGAGGETQYF
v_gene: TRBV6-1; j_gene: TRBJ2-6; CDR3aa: CASRTGGSGANVLTF
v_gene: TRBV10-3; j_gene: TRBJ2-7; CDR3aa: CAITQGGEQYF
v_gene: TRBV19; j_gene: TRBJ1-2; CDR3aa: CASSPTTGVRYGYTF
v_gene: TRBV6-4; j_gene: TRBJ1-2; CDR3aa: CASSQQGGGYYGYTF
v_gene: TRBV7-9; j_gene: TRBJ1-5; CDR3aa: CASSLGDRGTNQPQHF
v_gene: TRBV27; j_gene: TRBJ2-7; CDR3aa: CASSLGGQGSYEQYF
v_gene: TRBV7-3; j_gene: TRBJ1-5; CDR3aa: CASSPSIDQPQHF
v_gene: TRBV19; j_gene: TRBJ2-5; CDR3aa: CASSIPASGIETQYF
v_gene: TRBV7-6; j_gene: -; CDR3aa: CASSGLAGNEQYF
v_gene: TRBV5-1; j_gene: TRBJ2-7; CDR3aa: CASSFNGQGTTQQYF
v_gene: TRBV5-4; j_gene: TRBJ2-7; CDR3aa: CASSVGLAGLTYEQYF
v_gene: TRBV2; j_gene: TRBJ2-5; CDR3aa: CASRDRAQETQYF
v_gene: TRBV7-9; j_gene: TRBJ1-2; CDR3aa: CASSFEGSYTF
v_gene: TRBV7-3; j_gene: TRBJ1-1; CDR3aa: CASSSQGYTEAFF
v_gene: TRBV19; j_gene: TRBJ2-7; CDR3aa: CASSTPGQGNEQYF
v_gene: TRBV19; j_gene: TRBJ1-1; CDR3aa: CASSIITAVYDTEAFF
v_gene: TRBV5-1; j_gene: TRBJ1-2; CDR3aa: CASSLQIYGYTF
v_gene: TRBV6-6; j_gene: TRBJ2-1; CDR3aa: CASSYRGGDRGFEQFF